Presented here are 17 T cell receptor beta chains from one specimen sequenced in a study of spatial heterogeneity in lung cancer. Via MiXCR, TCRdb re-called the 5' RACE reads, giving one row per CDR3 protein. Found here are more than 20,000 distinct CDR3 sequences, over 10% of them singletons; the top ten hold about 26%. Specified time point: sample taken at primary tumor resection. The input material, whole RNA from tumor, nontumor lung or frozen PBMC, was sequenced unsorted. The sequences come from PBMCs, collected at surgery. These receptors all come from a female donor with early-stage non-small cell lung cancer.

This clonotype was seen many times. This sequence joins TRBV12-3 or TRBV12-4 and TRBJ1-3; D is possibly TRBD1 (5 bases). V was shortened by 6 bases and J by 1 base, with 7 bases between the two germline ends. This CDR3 has 13 residues. Here the CDR3 DNA reads TGTGCCAGCAGAAGGGGATCTGGAAACACCATATATTTT. Protein: CASRRGSGNTIYF.

The chain joins TRBV18 to TRBJ2-7, with 11 bases identical to TRBD2. With 3 bases clipped from V and 2 bases from J, the junction kept 6 bases outside the gene matches. The CDR3 totals 16 residues. Germline CDR1 is KGHSH and CDR2 is LQKENI. The CDR3 loop reads CASSPTLLAGAYEQYF. The CDR3 DNA reads TGTGCCAGCTCACCTACACTACTAGCGGGAGCCTACGAGCAGTACTTC.

This clonotype was detected many times. V usage is TRBV12-3 or TRBV12-4 and J usage is TRBJ1-1; D not resolved. Between the trimmed V and J ends, which lost 2 bases and 4 bases, there was a span of 11 bases. CDR3 length: 14 amino acids. The CDR3 coding sequence is TGTGCCAGCAGTTTATTAGAGGGTAGCACTGAAGCTTTCTTT. Its protein is CASSLLEGSTEAFF.

This clonotype was counted at least ten times. The chain carries TRBV24-1 and TRBJ2-3, with D maybe TRBD2 (6 bases). The V gene's germline CDR1 is KGHDR and CDR2 SFDVKD. The CDR3 has 15 residues. V lost 0 bases and J lost 2, with 8 bases in between. The CDR3 is CATSDLGRDTDTQYF. The CDR3 DNA sequence: TGTGCCACCAGTGATTTGGGGCGGGACACAGATACGCAGTATTTT.

Ten or more counts support this clonotype. V usage is TRBV5-4 and J usage is TRBJ2-3, with D unresolved. CDR1 SGHNT and CDR2 YYREEE come from the germline V gene (reference sequence). V was trimmed by 2 bases and J by 6 bases, leaving 13 bases between them. CDR3 length: 14 residues. CDR3 protein: CASSFHLGTDTQYF. The CDR3 nucleotides read TGTGCCAGCAGCTTTCACTTGGGTACGGATACGCAGTATTTT.

In regard to this clonotype: One base away lies a much larger clone, so this may be a sequencing read error. The conserved phenylalanine or tryptophan normally closing the CDR3 is absent here, so this likely arose from a read error. J is TRBJ2-2 and V is TRBV28, with TRBD2 identical over 11 bases. Germline V gene data show CDR1 as MDHEN and CDR2 as SYDVKM. This CDR3 has 16 residues. V was pared by 6 bases and J by 5 bases, with 8 bases of the junction left unmatched. In DNA, the CDR3 is TGTGCCAGCAGGACTCTAGCGGGAGGAGGGACCGGGGAGCTGTTTTCT. This encodes CASRTLAGGGTGELFS.

The chain uses TRBV7-2 and TRBJ2-3; 10 bases are shared with TRBD2. The CDR3 is 16 amino acids. Germline V gives CDR1 SGHTA, CDR2 FQGNSA. V shed 5 bases, J shed 0 bases, and the junction held 5 bases outside the gene matches. CDR3 sequence: CASSPRTSGSTDTQYF. CDR3 coding DNA: TGTGCCAGCAGCCCACGGACTAGCGGAAGCACAGATACGCAGTATTTT.

This clonotype was observed a handful of times. This chain connects TRBV28 to TRBJ1-2; 7 bases match TRBD1. The V and J ends lost 7 bases and 7 bases, in that order; junction bases with no gene match: 12. CDR1 and CDR2 (germline): MDHEN, SYDVKM. This CDR3 has 14 amino acids. CDR3 residues: CASTETGRKGGYTF. DNA for the CDR3: TGTGCCAGCACCGAGACAGGGAGGAAGGGTGGCTACACCTTC.

This clonotype has at least ten counts. V usage is TRBV5-4 and J usage is TRBJ1-6; 7 bases fit TRBD1. The CDR3 runs 14 residues. V shed 4 bases, J shed 9 bases, and the junction held 7 bases outside the gene matches. Germline V gene data show CDR1 as SGHNT and CDR2 as YYREEE (reference sequence). The CDR3 reads CASSEGTVASPLHF. As DNA, the CDR3 is TGTGCCAGCAGCGAGGGGACAGTTGCTTCACCCCTCCACTTT. Supplemented by reference TRBV5-4 and TRBJ1-6, the full variable domain reads ETGVTQSPTHLIKTRGQQVTLRCSSQSGHNTVSWYQQALGQGPQFIFQYYREEENGRGNFPPRFSGLQFPNYSSELNVNALELDDSALYLCASSEGTVASPLHFGNGTRLTVT.

Details on this clonotype: Since no conserved phenylalanine or tryptophan closes the CDR3, a read error is the likely cause. It is unclear where the CDR3 begins or ends on the DNA, so no DNA is shown, and the CDR3 is as TCRdb lists it. This chain links TRBV29-1 with TRBJ1-1; the listed D gene, TRBD1, was not tested against the DNA. The CDR3 is made up of 8 amino acids, end residues included. Germline V lookup: CDR1 SQVTM, CDR2 ANQGSEA. CDR3 in amino acids: CSAGRGGV.

This clonotype has a count of ten or more. The gene calls are TRBV9 and TRBJ2-1, with 10 bases fitting TRBD2. The CDR3 loop spans 15 amino acids. V shed 2 bases, J shed 7 bases, and the junction held 6 bases outside the gene matches. The germline gives CDR1 SGDLS, CDR2 YYNGEE. The CDR3 protein is CASSVAGTSVNEQFF. In DNA form, the CDR3 reads TGTGCCAGCAGCGTCGCCGGGACTAGCGTGAATGAGCAGTTCTTC.

This clonotype was seen repeatedly, ten times or more. The genes are TRBV6-5 and TRBJ2-1; 7 positions match TRBD2. The junction had 6 bases not matched to a gene; V was cut back by 6 bases and J by 1 base. Germline V CDR1 and CDR2: MNHEY, SVGAGI. The CDR3 loop spans 15 amino acids. DNA of the CDR3: TGTGCCAGCAGCCACCCGGGGGGATCCTACAATGAGCAGTTCTTC. It translates to CASSHPGGSYNEQFF.

At least ten counts were recorded for this clonotype. The chain has TRBV19 and TRBJ1-1, with a possible D match to TRBD1 (5 bases). The germline CDR1 and CDR2 sequences are LNHDA and SQIVND (reference sequence). The CDR3 contains 15 residues. V gave up 2 bases and J gave up 2 bases, with 12 bases separating them. CDR3 amino acids: CASSISGTLNTEAFF. CDR3 nucleotide sequence: TGTGCCAGTAGTATATCGGGGACCCTAAACACTGAAGCTTTCTTT.

This rearrangement joins TRBV5-1 to TRBJ2-3; possibly TRBD1 for D (6 bases). V was clipped by 0 bases and J by 2 bases, with 10 bases between them. The germline gives CDR1 SGHRS, CDR2 YFSETQ. The CDR3 loop spans 15 amino acids. CDR3 sequence (DNA): TGCGCCAGCAGCTTGGAGGACAGAAACACAGATACGCAGTATTTT. Its protein is CASSLEDRNTDTQYF.

This rearrangement joins TRBV10-3 to TRBJ1-2, with D perhaps matching TRBD1 (5 bases). This CDR3 region has 14 residues. Germline V CDR1 and CDR2: ENHRY, SYGVKD. The ends were cut back, 5 bases at V and 5 bases at J, with 15 bases in the middle. In DNA, the CDR3 is TGTGCCATCAGTCCAGGGCCCGGGGATTATGGCTACACCTTC. It codes for CAISPGPGDYGYTF.

This clonotype was detected many times. The chain combines TRBV5-1 with TRBJ2-3, with 11 bases lining up with TRBD2. V dropped 4 bases and J dropped 5; count of bases not matched to a gene: 6. The germline gives CDR1 SGHRS, CDR2 YFSETQ. The CDR3 has 15 amino acids. The CDR3 DNA sequence: TGCGCCAGCAGCAATAGCGGGGGGGCTGGAGATACGCAGTATTTT. It encodes CASSNSGGAGDTQYF.

The V call is TRBV5-1, the J call TRBJ2-5; D is unclear. Per germline, CDR1 SGHRS and CDR2 YFSETQ. The CDR3 covers 13 residues. Between the trimmed V and J ends, which lost 4 bases and 4 bases, there was a span of 11 bases. CDR3 bases: TGCGCCAGCAGCCGACGCTGGGGAGAGACCCAGTACTTC. It yields the protein CASSRRWGETQYF.